This entry lists 24 T cell receptor beta chains sequenced from one sample in a study of memory CD4+ T cells and cytomegalovirus serostatus. Generated by immunoSEQ multiplex PCR, the TCRdb table keeps only in-frame clones and is missing some. This sample yields 75,000 to 90,000 clones, of which approximately 80% are seen a single time; about 0.72% belongs to the top ten. The sort gate was single viable CD3+CD4+CD8-CD45RO+ cells for memory CD4+ T cells. The specimen was memory CD4+ T cells from blood. These TCRs come from an adult in good health and CMV-seronegative.

The rearrangement joins TRBV2 to TRBJ1-1, with a possible D match to TRBD1 (6 bases). The V end lost 4 bases, the J end lost 4 bases, and 13 bases lay between the germline ends. In germline, CDR1 is SNHLY, CDR2 FYNNEI. CDR3 length: 14 amino acids. This chain's CDR3 is CASSASRGATEAFF. The CDR3 nucleotides are TGTGCCAGCAGTGCCTCCCGGGGGGCCACTGAAGCTTTCTTT.

This clone was seen only once. This rearrangement joins TRBV19 to TRBJ1-5; the D gene is possibly TRBD1 (5 bases). V was cut by 5 bases and J by 2 bases, with 10 bases left in between. CDR1 and CDR2 from the germline V gene are LNHDA and SQIVND (reference sequence). The CDR3 has 14 residues. The CDR3: CASSPREGNQPQHF. CDR3 sequence (DNA): TGTGCCAGTAGTCCCAGGGAGGGCAATCAGCCCCAGCATTTT.

V is TRBV5-4 and J is TRBJ2-7; 7 nucleotides align to TRBD1. The trim removed 4 bases at V and 5 bases at J, leaving 15 bases unmatched. Germline V CDR1 and CDR2: SGHNT, YYREEE (reference sequence). This CDR3 is 16 amino acids long. CDR3 amino acids: CASSQAKNRQGHEQYF. CDR3 coding DNA: TGTGCCAGCAGCCAAGCTAAGAACCGACAGGGCCACGAGCAGTACTTC.

V is TRBV4-1 and J is TRBJ2-2; maybe TRBD2 (5 bases). CDR1 is MGHRA, CDR2 YSYEKL, per germline. With 1 base removed from V and 4 bases from J, the gap between germline ends came to 7 bases. This CDR3 contains 14 residues. CDR3 region: CASSQVLATGELFF. The CDR3, as DNA: TGCGCCAGCAGCCAAGTCCTAGCCACCGGGGAGCTGTTTTTT.

The J gene is TRBJ2-5, the V gene TRBV5-6; D call uncertain. This CDR3 has 14 residues. The germline V gene has CDR1 SGHDT and CDR2 YYEEEE. The germline V and J ends were trimmed by 2 bases and 5 bases, with 13 bases remaining between them. CDR3: CASSLTAVFETQYF. The CDR3 region has the DNA TGTGCCAGCAGCTTAACGGCGGTTTTCGAGACCCAGTACTTC.

The rearrangement uses TRBV7-9 and TRBJ1-2; perhaps TRBD1 as D (6 bases). Germline lookup yields CDR1 SEHNR and CDR2 FQNEAQ (reference sequence). This CDR3 is built from 15 residues. The V end was cut by 3 bases, the J end by 8 bases, with 19 bases between. CDR3 sequence reads: CASSLETGMIYGYTF. The DNA for the CDR3 is TGTGCCAGCAGCTTGGAGACAGGAATGATCTACGGCTACACCTTC.

The CDR3 nucleotides are TGTGCCAGCAGCCCGGACTATCTCAACACAGATACGCAGTATTTT. Encoded protein: CASSPDYLNTDTQYF. The chain is built from TRBV7-3 and TRBJ2-3; possible D gene TRBD2, 6 bases. V shed 5 bases and J shed 2 bases, with 14 bases lying between them. CDR3 size: 15 residues. Per germline, CDR1 SGHTA and CDR2 FQGTGA.

The J gene is TRBJ2-2, the V gene TRBV7-3; D is ambiguous. The CDR3 sequence is 14 residues long. Trimming stripped 6 bases from V and 3 bases from J, with 11 bases between. In germline, CDR1 is SGHTA, CDR2 FQGTGA. The CDR3 sequence: CASREQGYTGELFF. The CDR3 DNA follows: TGTGCCAGCAGGGAACAAGGGTACACCGGGGAGCTGTTTTTT. Combining the CDR3 with reference TRBV7-3 and TRBJ2-2 gives the whole variable domain GAGVSQTPSNKVTEKGKYVELRCDPISGHTALYWYRQSLGQGPEFLIYFQGTGAADDSGLPNDRFFAVRPEGSVSTLKIQRTERGDSAVYLCASREQGYTGELFFGEGSRLTVL.

The chain couples TRBV7-2 to TRBJ2-7, with D unclear. The CDR3 totals 13 residues. The germline V gene encodes CDR1 SGHTA and CDR2 FQGNSA. With 3 bases removed from V and 5 bases from J, the gap between germline ends came to 11 bases. CDR3: CASSFSPQNEQYF. The CDR3 DNA sequence: TGTGCCAGCAGCTTTTCGCCCCAGAACGAGCAGTACTTC.

The V call is TRBV5-6, the J call TRBJ1-3; unclear D gene. The germline gives CDR1 SGHDT, CDR2 YYEEEE. This CDR3 has 14 amino acids. V gave up 4 bases and J gave up 0 bases, with 8 bases separating them. CDR3 DNA sequence: TGTGCCAGCAGCCGGGCTTACTCTGGAAACACCATATATTTT. Encoded protein: CASSRAYSGNTIYF.

The chain recombines TRBV2 with TRBJ2-3; 9 bases match TRBD2. Germline V gives CDR1 SNHLY, CDR2 FYNNEI. There are 16 residues in the CDR3. With V trimmed by 1 base and J by 5 bases, 7 bases remained unmatched. CDR3 sequence (DNA): TGTGCCAGCAGTGAAGGGTGGCGGGGGGGTGTAGATACGCAGTATTTT. Protein sequence: CASSEGWRGGVDTQYF.

The chain joins TRBV19 to TRBJ2-2; no firm D call. The CDR3 spans 15 residues. V was cut by 3 bases and J by 0 bases, with 8 bases left in between. Germline V gives CDR1 LNHDA, CDR2 SQIVND (reference sequence). In DNA, the CDR3 is TGTGCCAGTAGTATTAGCAGGTCGAACACCGGGGAGCTGTTTTTT. As protein: CASSISRSNTGELFF.

This chain joins TRBV10-3 and TRBJ1-5, with 10 bases identical to TRBD1. Germline loops: CDR1 ENHRY, CDR2 SYGVKD. This CDR3 is built from 16 residues. With V trimmed by 0 bases and J by 7 bases, 6 bases remained unmatched. The CDR3 spells CAISESTGTGEQPQHF. DNA for the CDR3: TGTGCCATCAGTGAGTCTACCGGGACAGGGGAACAGCCCCAGCATTTT.

In its sample, this clone was seen once. This chain links TRBV5-6 with TRBJ2-2; unclear D gene. This CDR3 has 15 residues. V lost 0 bases and J 0 bases, leaving 6 bases between the germline ends. Germline-derived CDR1 and CDR2 are SGHDT and YYEEEE. DNA of the CDR3: TGTGCCAGCAGCTTGGGGCCCACGAACACCGGGGAGCTGTTTTTT. Encoded protein: CASSLGPTNTGELFF.

The chain recombines TRBV28 with TRBJ2-5; D tentatively fits TRBD1 or TRBD2 (5 bases each). The CDR3 consists of 16 residues. CDR1 is MDHEN and CDR2 is SYDVKM in the germline V gene. With 6 bases removed from V and 5 bases from J, the gap between germline ends came to 22 bases. The CDR3 sequence is CASSLTILGTSETQYF. CDR3 nucleotide sequence: TGTGCCAGCAGCCTAACCATCCTGGGGACCTCGGAGACCCAGTACTTC.

A note on this clone: Other DNA sequences in the sample encode the same CDR3. J is TRBJ2-7 and V is TRBV18, with D maybe TRBD1 (5 bases). The length of the CDR3 is 12 residues. In germline, CDR1 is KGHSH, CDR2 LQKENI. Trimming stripped 2 bases from V and 3 bases from J, with 5 bases between. As DNA, the CDR3 is TGTGCCAGCTCACCAGACAGCTACGAGCAGTACTTC. It is translated as CASSPDSYEQYF.

The rearrangement joins TRBV2 to TRBJ2-3; D tentatively fits TRBD1 or TRBD2 (5 bases each). Per germline, CDR1 SNHLY and CDR2 FYNNEI. CDR3 length: 14 amino acids. The ends were cut back, 4 bases at V and 2 bases at J, with 10 bases in the middle. CDR3 amino acids: CASSVLGVTDTQYF. The CDR3 nucleotides read TGTGCCAGCAGTGTACTAGGGGTCACAGATACGCAGTATTTT.

The chain links TRBV6-1 to TRBJ2-7, with D perhaps matching TRBD1 (7 bases). Between the trimmed V and J ends, which lost 11 bases and 3 bases, there was a span of 14 bases. The length of the CDR3 is 12 residues. Germline lookup yields CDR1 MNHNS and CDR2 SASEGT. CDR3 coding DNA: TGTGCCGGGGGGCAGGGGGGCTACGAGCAGTACTTC. It specifies CAGGQGGYEQYF.

The V and J genes are TRBV30 and TRBJ1-5; 8 nucleotides line up with TRBD1. V shed 1 base, J shed 3 bases, and the junction held 2 bases outside the gene matches. Germline V gene sequence: CDR1 GTSNPN, CDR2 SVGIG (reference sequence). CDR3 size: 14 residues. The CDR3 sequence: CAWSAGQVNQPQHF. CDR3 nucleotides: TGTGCCTGGAGTGCGGGACAGGTCAATCAGCCCCAGCATTTT.

This chain uses TRBV19 with TRBJ1-3, with D uncertain. Trimming stripped 3 bases from V and 1 base from J, with 7 bases between. The CDR3 loop spans 14 amino acids. Germline V lookup: CDR1 LNHDA, CDR2 SQIVND (reference sequence). CDR3 residues: CASSISGSGNTIYF. CDR3 DNA sequence: TGTGCCAGTAGTATTTCGGGATCTGGAAACACCATATATTTT.

The gene calls are TRBV4-1 and TRBJ2-3; 7 bases match TRBD1. CDR3 length: 19 amino acids. CDR1 is MGHRA and CDR2 is YSYEKL in the germline V gene. V lost 0 bases to trimming and J lost 2 bases; unmatched junction nucleotides: 14. CDR3 residues: CASSQEKFFSRGHTDTQYF. As DNA, the CDR3 is TGCGCCAGCAGCCAAGAAAAGTTCTTTTCTAGGGGGCACACAGATACGCAGTATTTT.

A single count supports this clone. The chain uses TRBV7-2 and TRBJ1-4, with D hard to call. The V end was cut by 5 bases, the J end by 4 bases, with 11 bases between. The CDR3 has 14 amino acids. Germline V lookup: CDR1 SGHTA, CDR2 FQGNSA. The CDR3 DNA reads as TGTGCCAGCAGCCAGTCCGTAGATAATGAAAAACTGTTTTTT. As protein: CASSQSVDNEKLFF.

This rearrangement joins TRBV5-8 to TRBJ2-4, with D perhaps given as TRBD1 or TRBD2 (5 bases each). The CDR3 consists of 14 residues. The ends were cut back, 4 bases at V and 8 bases at J, with 16 bases in the middle. Germline assignment: CDR1 SGHTS and CDR2 YDEGEE. The CDR3 region is CASSPHRDGDIQYF. The CDR3 nucleotides read TGTGCCAGCAGCCCTCACCGGGACGGAGACATTCAGTACTTC.

This clone was observed a single time. This chain links TRBV12-1 with TRBJ2-2; the D segment call TRBD2 is taken from the table without a DNA check. TRBV12-1 is flagged as a pseudogene. The CDR3 is 16 amino acids. The CDR3 region is CARGSGRGGNTGELFF. CDR3 nucleotide sequence: TGTGCCAGAGGTAGCGGGCGGGGCGGGAACACCGGGGAGCTGTTTTTT.